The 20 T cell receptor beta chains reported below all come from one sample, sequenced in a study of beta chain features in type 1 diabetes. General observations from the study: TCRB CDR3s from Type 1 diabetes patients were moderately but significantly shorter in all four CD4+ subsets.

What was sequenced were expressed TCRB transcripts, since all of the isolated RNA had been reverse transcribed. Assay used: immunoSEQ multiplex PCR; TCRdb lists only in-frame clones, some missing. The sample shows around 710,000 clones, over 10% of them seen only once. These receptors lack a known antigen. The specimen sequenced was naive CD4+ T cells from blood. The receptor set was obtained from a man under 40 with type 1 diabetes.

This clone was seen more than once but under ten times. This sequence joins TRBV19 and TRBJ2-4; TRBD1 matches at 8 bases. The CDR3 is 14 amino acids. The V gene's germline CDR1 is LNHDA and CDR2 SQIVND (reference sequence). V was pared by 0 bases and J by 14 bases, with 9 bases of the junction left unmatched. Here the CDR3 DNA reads TGTGCCAGTAGTATAGATCGCGGACAGGGAGTAAAGTACTTC. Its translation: CASSIDRGQGVKYF.

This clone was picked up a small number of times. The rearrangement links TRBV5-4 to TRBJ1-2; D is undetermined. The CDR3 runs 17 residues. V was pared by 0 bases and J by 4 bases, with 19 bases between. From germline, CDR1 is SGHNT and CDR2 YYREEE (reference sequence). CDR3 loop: CASSLVALGQNSYGYTF. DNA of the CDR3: TGTGCCAGCAGCTTGGTCGCTCTTGGGCAGAACTCCTATGGCTACACCTTC.

CDR3 region: CASSNSYTGELFF. The CDR3 DNA reads as TGTGCCAGCAGCAATAGTTACACCGGGGAGCTGTTTTTT. The chain recombines TRBV7-9 with TRBJ2-2; D uncertain. Germline V gene sequence: CDR1 SEHNR, CDR2 FQNEAQ (reference sequence). The CDR3 loop spans 13 amino acids. Trimming removed 5 bases at V and 3 bases at J, with 7 bases between.

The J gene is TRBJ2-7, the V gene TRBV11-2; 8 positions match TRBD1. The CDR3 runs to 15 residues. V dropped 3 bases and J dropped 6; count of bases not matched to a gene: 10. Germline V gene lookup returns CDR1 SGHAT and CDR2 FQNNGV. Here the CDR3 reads CASSFRTGPGVEQYF. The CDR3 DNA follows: TGTGCCAGCAGCTTTAGGACAGGGCCAGGGGTCGAGCAGTACTTC.

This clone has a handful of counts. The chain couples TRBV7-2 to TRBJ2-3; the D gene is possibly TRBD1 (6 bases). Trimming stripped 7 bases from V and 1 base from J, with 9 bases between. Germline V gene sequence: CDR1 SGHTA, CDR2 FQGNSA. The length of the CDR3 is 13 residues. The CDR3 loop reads CASKQGGTDTQYF. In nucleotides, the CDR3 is TGTGCCAGCAAACAGGGTGGCACAGATACGCAGTATTTT.

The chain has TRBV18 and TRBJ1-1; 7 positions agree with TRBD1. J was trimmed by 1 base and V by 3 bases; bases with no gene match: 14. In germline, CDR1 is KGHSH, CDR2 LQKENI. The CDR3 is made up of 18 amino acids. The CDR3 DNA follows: TGTGCCAGCTCACCCTTCGTGACAGGGCGATACACGAACACTGAAGCTTTCTTT. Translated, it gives CASSPFVTGRYTNTEAFF.

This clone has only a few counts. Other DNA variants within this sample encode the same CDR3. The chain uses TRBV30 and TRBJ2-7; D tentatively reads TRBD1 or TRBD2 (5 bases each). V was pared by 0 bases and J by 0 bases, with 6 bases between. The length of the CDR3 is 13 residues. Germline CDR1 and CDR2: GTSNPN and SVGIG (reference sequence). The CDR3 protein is CAWSVGGSYEQYF. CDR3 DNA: TGTGCCTGGAGTGTTGGGGGCTCCTACGAGCAGTACTTC. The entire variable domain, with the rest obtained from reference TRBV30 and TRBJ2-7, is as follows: SQTIHQWPATLVQPVGSPLSLECTVEGTSNPNLYWYRQAAGRGLQLLFYSVGIGQISSEVPQNLSASRPQDRQFILSSKKLLLSDSGFYLCAWSVGGSYEQYFGPGTRLTVT.

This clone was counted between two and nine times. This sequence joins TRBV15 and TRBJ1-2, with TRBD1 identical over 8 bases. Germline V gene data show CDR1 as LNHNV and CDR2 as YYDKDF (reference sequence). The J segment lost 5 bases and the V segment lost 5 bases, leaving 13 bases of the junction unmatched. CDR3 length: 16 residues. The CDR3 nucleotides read TGTGCCACCAGCCGCCCCCCAGGGGGCTTGGATTATGGCTACACCTTC. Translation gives CATSRPPGGLDYGYTF. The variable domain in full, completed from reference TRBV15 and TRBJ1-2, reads DAMVIQNPRYQVTQFGKPVTLSCSQTLNHNVMYWYQQKSSQAPKLLFHYYDKDFNNEADTPDNFQSRRPNTSFCFLDIRSPGLGDTAMYLCATSRPPGGLDYGYTFGSGTRLTVV.

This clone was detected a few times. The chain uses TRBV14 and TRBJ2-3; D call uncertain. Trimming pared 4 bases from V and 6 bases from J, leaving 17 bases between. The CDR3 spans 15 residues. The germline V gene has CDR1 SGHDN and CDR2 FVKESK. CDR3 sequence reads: CASSLLGSPDDTQYF. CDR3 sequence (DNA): TGTGCCAGCAGCCTACTCGGGTCTCCGGATGATACGCAGTATTTT.

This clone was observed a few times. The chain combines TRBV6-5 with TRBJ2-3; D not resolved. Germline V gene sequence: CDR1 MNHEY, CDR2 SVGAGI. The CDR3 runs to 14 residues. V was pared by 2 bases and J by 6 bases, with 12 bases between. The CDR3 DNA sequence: TGTGCCAGCAGTTACAAACTCCTGGGGGATACGCAGTATTTT. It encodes CASSYKLLGDTQYF.

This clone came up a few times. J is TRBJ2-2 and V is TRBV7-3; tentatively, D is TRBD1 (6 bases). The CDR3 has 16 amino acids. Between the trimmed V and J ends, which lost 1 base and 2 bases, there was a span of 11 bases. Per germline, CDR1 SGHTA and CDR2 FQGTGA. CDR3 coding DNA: TGTGCCAGCAGCTTAAATGGACAGACAAACACCGGGGAGCTGTTTTTT. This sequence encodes CASSLNGQTNTGELFF.

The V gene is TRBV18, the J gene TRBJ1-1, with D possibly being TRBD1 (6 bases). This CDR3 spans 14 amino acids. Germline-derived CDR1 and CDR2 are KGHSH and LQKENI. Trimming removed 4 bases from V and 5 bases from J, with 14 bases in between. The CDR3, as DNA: TGTGCCAGCTCACTACAGGGAGATGGGACTGAAGCTTTCTTT. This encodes CASSLQGDGTEAFF.

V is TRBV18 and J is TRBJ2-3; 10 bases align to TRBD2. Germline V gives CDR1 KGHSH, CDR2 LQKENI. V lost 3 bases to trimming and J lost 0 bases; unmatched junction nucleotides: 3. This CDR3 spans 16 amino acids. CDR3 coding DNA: TGTGCCAGCTCACCTCTAGCGGGGGCTAGCACAGATACGCAGTATTTT. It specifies CASSPLAGASTDTQYF.

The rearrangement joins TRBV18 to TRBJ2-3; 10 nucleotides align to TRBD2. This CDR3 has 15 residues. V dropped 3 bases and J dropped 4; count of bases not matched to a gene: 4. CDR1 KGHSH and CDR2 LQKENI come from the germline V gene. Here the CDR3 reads CASSPASGGADTQYF. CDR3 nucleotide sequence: TGTGCCAGCTCACCGGCTAGCGGGGGAGCAGATACGCAGTATTTT.

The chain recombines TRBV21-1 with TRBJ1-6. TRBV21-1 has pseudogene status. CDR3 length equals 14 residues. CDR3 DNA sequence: TGTGCCAGCAGGAGGGAGCCCTATAATTCACCCCTCCACTTT. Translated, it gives CASRREPYNSPLHF.

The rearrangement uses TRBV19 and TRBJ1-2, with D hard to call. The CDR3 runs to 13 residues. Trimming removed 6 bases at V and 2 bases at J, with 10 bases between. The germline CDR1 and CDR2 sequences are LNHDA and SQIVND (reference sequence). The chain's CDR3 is CASSPQRNYGYTF. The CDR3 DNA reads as TGTGCCAGTAGCCCCCAGAGGAACTATGGCTACACCTTC.

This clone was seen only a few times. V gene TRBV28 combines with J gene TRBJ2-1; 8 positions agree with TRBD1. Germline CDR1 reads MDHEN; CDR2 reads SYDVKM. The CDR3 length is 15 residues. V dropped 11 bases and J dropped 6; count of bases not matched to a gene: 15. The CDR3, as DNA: TGTGCCTTCGCCTCGGGACAGGTGGCGGGCAATGAGCAGTTCTTC. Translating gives CAFASGQVAGNEQFF.

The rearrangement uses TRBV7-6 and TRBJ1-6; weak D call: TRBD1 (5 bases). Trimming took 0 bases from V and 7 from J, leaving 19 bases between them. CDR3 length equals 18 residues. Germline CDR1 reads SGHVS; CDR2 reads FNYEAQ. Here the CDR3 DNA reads TGTGCCAGCAGCTTAGCCCCCCAGGGAGGGAGGGTGAATTCACCCCTCCACTTT. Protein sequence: CASSLAPQGGRVNSPLHF. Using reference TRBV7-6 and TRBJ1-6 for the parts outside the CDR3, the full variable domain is GAGVSQSPRYKVTKRGQDVALRCDPISGHVSLYWYRQALGQGPEFLTYFNYEAQQDKSGLPNDRFSAERPEGSISTLTIQRTEQRDSAMYRCASSLAPQGGRVNSPLHFGNGTRLTVT.

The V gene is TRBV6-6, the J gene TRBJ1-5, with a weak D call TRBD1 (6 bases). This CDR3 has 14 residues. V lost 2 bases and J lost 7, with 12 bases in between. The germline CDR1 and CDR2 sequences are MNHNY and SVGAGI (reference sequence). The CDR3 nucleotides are TGTGCCAGCAGTTACCGACAGGCCGGACAGCCCCAGCATTTT. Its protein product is CASSYRQAGQPQHF.

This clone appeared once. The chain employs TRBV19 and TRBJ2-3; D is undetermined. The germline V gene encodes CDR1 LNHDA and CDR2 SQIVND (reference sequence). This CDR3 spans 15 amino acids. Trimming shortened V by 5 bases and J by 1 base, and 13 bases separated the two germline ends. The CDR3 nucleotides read TGTGCCAGTAGTCCGAGCGTTCTAGGCACAGATACGCAGTATTTT. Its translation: CASSPSVLGTDTQYF.